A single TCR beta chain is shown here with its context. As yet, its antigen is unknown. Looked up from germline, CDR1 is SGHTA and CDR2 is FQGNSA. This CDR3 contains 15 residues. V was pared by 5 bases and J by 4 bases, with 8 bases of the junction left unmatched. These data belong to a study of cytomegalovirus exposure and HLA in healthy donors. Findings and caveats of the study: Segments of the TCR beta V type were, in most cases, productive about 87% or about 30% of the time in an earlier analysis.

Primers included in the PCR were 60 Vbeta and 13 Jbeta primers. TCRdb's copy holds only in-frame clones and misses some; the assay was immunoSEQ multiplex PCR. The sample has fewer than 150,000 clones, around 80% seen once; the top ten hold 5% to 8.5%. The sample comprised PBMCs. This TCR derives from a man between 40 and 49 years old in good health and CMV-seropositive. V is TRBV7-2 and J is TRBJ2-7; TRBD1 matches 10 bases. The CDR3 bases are TGTGCCAGCAGCCATGTGACAGGGGGCAGTTACGAGCAGTACTTC. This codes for CASSHVTGGSYEQYF.